These T cell receptor beta chains were read from a single sample in a study of B cell selection in AIRE deficiency. Sequenced by immunoSEQ multiplex PCR; TCRdb stores in-frame clones only, minus some. The sample has around 20,000 clones; under 95% are singletons. Sequencing used CD4+CD25+ Tregs sorted from PBMCs. The origin of the receptors is a human donor in good health. Both conserved end residues are part of each CDR3. D genes are given only for firm matches. Only part of the rows carry a size: once, few, many, or a class if the clone is expanded.

CDR3: CASSVGGTTRYTF
DNA: TGTGCCAGCAGCGTGGGTGGGACAACCCGCTACACCTTC
D: NA
V: TRBV9
J: TRBJ1-2
size: NA

CDR3: CASSEIPRSRGSGNTIYF
DNA: TGTGCCAGCAGTGAGATCCCCCGAAGCAGGGGCTCTGGAAACACCATATATTTT
D: NA
V: TRBV2
J: TRBJ1-3
size: NA

CDR3: CASSRGQGPYYNTGELFF
DNA: TGTGCCAGCTCACGGGGACAGGGTCCTTACTACAACACCGGGGAGCTGTTTTTT
D: TRBD1
V: TRBV18
J: TRBJ2-2
size: NA

CDR3: CASSRQGMAQETQYF
DNA: TGTGCCAGCAGCCGACAGGGGATGGCCCAAGAGACCCAGTACTTC
D: TRBD1
V: TRBV7-9
J: TRBJ2-5
size: once

CDR3: CASTSTTSGRVRETQYF
DNA: TGTGCCAGCACAAGCACGACTAGCGGGAGGGTGAGGGAGACCCAGTACTTC
D: TRBD2
V: TRBV6-4
J: TRBJ2-5
size: NA

CDR3: CSGTLNNEQFF
DNA: TGCAGCGGAACCTTAAACAATGAGCAGTTCTTC
D: NA
V: TRBV29-1
J: TRBJ2-1
size: NA

CDR3: CASSLDRVGYTF
DNA: TGTGCCAGCAGCTTGGATCGGGTTGGCTACACCTTC
D: NA
V: TRBV5-4
J: TRBJ1-2
size: NA

CDR3: CASSVAPMENEQFF
DNA: TGTGCCAGCAGCGTAGCCCCCATGGAGAATGAGCAGTTCTTC
D: NA
V: TRBV9
J: TRBJ2-1
size: NA

CDR3: CASSRMHQETQYF
DNA: TGCGCCAGCAGCCGAATGCACCAAGAGACCCAGTACTTC
D: NA
V: TRBV5-1
J: TRBJ2-5
size: NA

CDR3: CSVGVDYNEQFF
DNA: TGCAGCGTTGGGGTTGATTACAATGAGCAGTTCTTC
D: NA
V: TRBV29-1
J: TRBJ2-1
size: NA

CDR3: CASSTSGSSYEQYF
DNA: TGTGCCTCCTCGACTAGCGGGAGCTCCTACGAGCAGTACTTC
D: TRBD2
V: TRBV6-5
J: TRBJ2-7
size: NA

CDR3: CASSLTPYEQYF
DNA: TGTGCCAGCAGCTTGACCCCGTACGAGCAGTACTTC
D: NA
V: TRBV7-2
J: TRBJ2-7
size: NA

CDR3: CASSTGQETQYF
DNA: TGTGCCAGCTCGACAGGTCAAGAGACCCAGTACTTC
D: NA
V: TRBV18
J: TRBJ2-5
size: NA

CDR3: CASSLAKGLGASEQYF
DNA: TGCGCCAGCAGCTTGGCCAAGGGGCTGGGCGCTTCCGAGCAGTACTTC
D: NA
V: TRBV5-1
J: TRBJ2-7
size: NA

CDR3: CASSRRSGTSTDTQYF
DNA: TGTGCCAGCAGCCGCAGGTCTGGTACTAGCACAGATACGCAGTATTTT
D: NA
V: TRBV7-9
J: TRBJ2-3
size: NA

CDR3: CASSQGLVNNEQFF
DNA: TGTGCCAGCAGCCAGGGCCTAGTGAACAATGAGCAGTTCTTC
D: NA
V: TRBV27
J: TRBJ2-1
size: NA

CDR3: CASSLADSGNTIYF
DNA: TGTGCCAGCAGCTTAGCAGACTCTGGAAACACCATATATTTT
D: NA
V: TRBV11-2
J: TRBJ1-3
size: once

CDR3: CASSLRLGKSYEQYF
DNA: TGTGCCAGCAGTTTACGGTTGGGTAAGAGCTACGAGCAGTACTTC
D: NA
V: TRBV28
J: TRBJ2-7
size: NA

CDR3: CASSYSILTGQGYTF
DNA: TGTGCCAGCAGTTACTCAATCTTGACGGGGCAGGGCTACACCTTC
D: NA
V: TRBV6-5
J: TRBJ1-2
size: NA

CDR3: CASSAQGNEAFF
DNA: TGTGCCAGCAGTGCCCAGGGGAATGAAGCTTTCTTT
D: NA
V: TRBV2
J: TRBJ1-1
size: NA

CDR3: CATSREKNSPLHF
DNA: TGTGCCACCAGCAGAGAAAAAAATTCACCCCTCCACTTT
D: NA
V: TRBV15
J: TRBJ1-6
size: NA

CDR3: CASSLGLAGDTGELFF
DNA: TGTGCCAGCAGCTTGGGACTAGCGGGAGACACCGGGGAGCTGTTTTTT
D: TRBD2
V: TRBV7-9
J: TRBJ2-2
size: NA

CDR3: CASTPGTRSGEQYF
DNA: TGTGCCAGCACGCCCGGGACTAGATCCGGGGAGCAGTACTTC
D: TRBD2
V: TRBV9
J: TRBJ2-7
size: NA

CDR3: CASSLTEGIWETQYF
DNA: TGCGCCAGCAGCTTAACTGAGGGGATTTGGGAGACCCAGTACTTC
D: NA
V: TRBV5-1
J: TRBJ2-5
size: NA

CDR3: CASSVVGTGDDTQYF
DNA: TGTGCCAGCAGCGTAGTGGGGACAGGGGATGACACGCAGTATTTT
D: TRBD1
V: TRBV9
J: TRBJ2-3
size: NA

CDR3: CASSKQLNTEAFF
DNA: TGCGCCAGCAGTAAACAGCTGAACACTGAAGCTTTCTTT
D: NA
V: TRBV10-2
J: TRBJ1-1
size: NA

CDR3: CATSRYNEQFF
DNA: TGTGCCACCTCCCGATACAATGAGCAGTTCTTC
D: NA
V: TRBV6-1
J: TRBJ2-1
size: NA

CDR3: CASSAGQPYEQYF
DNA: TGTGCCAGCAGCGCTGGACAGCCCTACGAGCAGTACTTC
D: NA
V: TRBV4-2
J: TRBJ2-7
size: NA

CDR3: CASSQDRGSYNEQFF
DNA: TGCGCCAGCAGCCAAGACAGGGGCTCCTACAATGAGCAGTTCTTC
D: NA
V: TRBV4-1
J: TRBJ2-1
size: NA

CDR3: CASSRRQGNYNEQFF
DNA: TGTGCCAGCAGCCGACGACAGGGAAACTACAATGAGCAGTTCTTC
D: TRBD1
V: TRBV13
J: TRBJ2-1
size: once

CDR3: CASRLAGGTGELFF
DNA: TGTGCCAGCCGTTTAGCGGGAGGTACCGGGGAGCTGTTTTTT
D: TRBD2
V: TRBV28
J: TRBJ2-2
size: NA

CDR3: CASSFGTGYEQFF
DNA: TGTGCCAGCAGCTTCGGGACAGGGTATGAGCAGTTCTTC
D: TRBD1
V: TRBV5-4
J: TRBJ2-1
size: NA

CDR3: CASSVRGRSTDTQYF
DNA: TGTGCCAGCAGCGTACGGGGGCGGAGCACAGATACGCAGTATTTT
D: NA
V: TRBV9
J: TRBJ2-3
size: NA

CDR3: CATSRGTGELFF
DNA: TGTGCCACCAGCCGAGGGACCGGGGAGCTGTTTTTT
D: NA
V: TRBV15
J: TRBJ2-2
size: NA

CDR3: CASSLTTGGRNEQFF
DNA: TGTGCCAGCAGCTTAACAACAGGGGGACGGAATGAGCAGTTCTTC
D: TRBD1
V: TRBV5-6
J: TRBJ2-1
size: NA

CDR3: CSVILSGAKNIQYF
DNA: TGCAGCGTTATTCTCAGTGGGGCCAAAAACATTCAGTACTTC
D: NA
V: TRBV29-1
J: TRBJ2-4
size: NA

CDR3: CASSPGYESNYGYTF
DNA: TGTGCCAGCAGCCCTGGTTACGAGAGTAACTATGGCTACACCTTC
D: NA
V: TRBV2
J: TRBJ1-2
size: NA

CDR3: CASSFLGTSGRATDTQYF
DNA: TGTGCCAGCAGCTTCCTAGGGACTAGCGGGAGAGCGACAGATACGCAGTATTTT
D: TRBD2
V: TRBV11-2
J: TRBJ2-3
size: NA

CDR3: CAISVQGDQPQHF
DNA: TGTGCCATCAGTGTACAGGGGGATCAGCCCCAGCATTTT
D: TRBD1
V: TRBV10-3
J: TRBJ1-5
size: NA

CDR3: CASSIRTSGRPDREQFF
DNA: TGCGCCAGCAGCATAAGGACTAGCGGGAGGCCGGATCGAGAGCAGTTCTTC
D: TRBD2
V: TRBV5-1
J: TRBJ2-1
size: NA

CDR3: CASSPIWGALNDEQFF
DNA: TGTGCCAGCAGTCCTATATGGGGGGCGCTTAATGATGAGCAGTTCTTC
D: NA
V: TRBV28
J: TRBJ2-1
size: NA

CDR3: CASTPLAAPPDTQYF
DNA: TGTGCCAGCACCCCGCTAGCTGCCCCACCAGATACGCAGTATTTT
D: NA
V: TRBV9
J: TRBJ2-3
size: NA

CDR3: CASSLKGQREWPLHF
DNA: TGTGCCAGCAGCTTAAAAGGACAAAGGGAGTGGCCCCTCCACTTT
D: NA
V: TRBV11-2
J: TRBJ1-6
size: NA

CDR3: CASSPAGAVNEQFF
DNA: TGCGCCAGCAGTCCGGCGGGAGCCGTAAATGAGCAGTTCTTC
D: TRBD2
V: TRBV10-2
J: TRBJ2-1
size: NA

CDR3: CASSGSDHEQYF
DNA: TGTGCCAGCTCTGGGAGCGACCACGAGCAGTACTTC
D: NA
V: TRBV18
J: TRBJ2-7
size: NA

CDR3: CASSLSREDIQYF
DNA: TGCGCCAGCAGCTTGTCACGGGAGGACATTCAGTACTTC
D: TRBD2
V: TRBV5-1
J: TRBJ2-4
size: NA

CDR3: CASSLYGEQYF
DNA: TGTGCCAGCAGTTTATATGGGGAGCAGTACTTC
D: NA
V: TRBV28
J: TRBJ2-7
size: few

CDR3: CAHGLNTGELFF
DNA: TGTGCCCACGGTCTGAACACCGGGGAGCTGTTTTTT
D: NA
V: TRBV28
J: TRBJ2-2
size: once

CDR3: CASSLWRLARGTTDTQYF
DNA: TGTGCCAGCAGCTTATGGAGGCTGGCGAGAGGGACCACAGATACGCAGTATTTT
D: NA
V: TRBV7-9
J: TRBJ2-3
size: NA

CDR3: CASSSDRAQSSPLHF
DNA: TGCGCCAGCAGTTCGGACAGGGCACAGAGTTCACCCCTCCACTTT
D: TRBD1
V: TRBV28
J: TRBJ1-6
size: NA

CDR3: CAISERGLLGTNEKLFF
DNA: TGTGCCATCAGTGAAAGGGGGCTCCTGGGAACTAATGAAAAACTGTTTTTT
D: TRBD1
V: TRBV10-3
J: TRBJ1-4
size: NA

CDR3: CASSLPKRPSQPQHF
DNA: TGTGCCAGCAGTTTACCTAAGCGGCCAAGTCAGCCCCAGCATTTT
D: NA
V: TRBV28
J: TRBJ1-5
size: NA

CDR3: CASSFEGTFYSPLHF
DNA: TGTGCCAGCAGTTTTGAGGGGACATTTTATTCACCCCTCCACTTT
D: NA
V: TRBV27
J: TRBJ1-6
size: NA

CDR3: CASSWDLMNTEAFF
DNA: TGTGCCAGCAGCTGGGACCTCATGAACACTGAAGCTTTCTTT
D: NA
V: TRBV5-6
J: TRBJ1-1
size: NA

CDR3: CASRPSSGNTIYF
DNA: TGTGCCAGCAGACCAAGCTCTGGAAACACCATATATTTT
D: NA
V: TRBV9
J: TRBJ1-3
size: NA

CDR3: CASSTGGQPQHF
DNA: TGTGCCAGTTCGACGGGGGGCCAGCCCCAGCATTTT
D: NA
V: TRBV6-6
J: TRBJ1-5
size: NA

CDR3: CASSDTRGRQPQHF
DNA: TGTGCCAGCAGTGATACCAGGGGCCGTCAGCCCCAGCATTTT
D: NA
V: TRBV2
J: TRBJ1-5
size: NA

CDR3: CASRRLGQGFLDTQYF
DNA: TGTGCCAGCAGACGCTTAGGACAGGGGTTCTTAGATACGCAGTATTTT
D: TRBD1
V: TRBV27
J: TRBJ2-3
size: NA

CDR3: CASSKALARLGAGELFF
DNA: TGTGCCAGCAGCAAAGCGCTAGCCAGACTTGGCGCCGGGGAGCTGTTTTTT
D: NA
V: TRBV21-1
J: TRBJ2-2
size: once

CDR3: CASNYLQRGSRGYTF
DNA: TGTGCCAGCAATTATCTCCAAAGGGGTAGTAGGGGCTACACCTTC
D: NA
V: TRBV6-6
J: TRBJ1-2
size: NA